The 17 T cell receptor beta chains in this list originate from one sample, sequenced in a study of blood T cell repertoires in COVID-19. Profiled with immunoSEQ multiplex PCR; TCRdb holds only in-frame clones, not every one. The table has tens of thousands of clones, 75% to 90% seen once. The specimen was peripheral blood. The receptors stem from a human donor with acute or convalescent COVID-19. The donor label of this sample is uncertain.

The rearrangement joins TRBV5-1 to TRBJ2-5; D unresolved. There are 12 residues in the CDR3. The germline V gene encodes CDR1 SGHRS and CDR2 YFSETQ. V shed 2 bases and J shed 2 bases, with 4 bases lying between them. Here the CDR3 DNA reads TGCGCCAGCAGCTTCCCTCAAGAGACCCAGTACTTC. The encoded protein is CASSFPQETQYF.

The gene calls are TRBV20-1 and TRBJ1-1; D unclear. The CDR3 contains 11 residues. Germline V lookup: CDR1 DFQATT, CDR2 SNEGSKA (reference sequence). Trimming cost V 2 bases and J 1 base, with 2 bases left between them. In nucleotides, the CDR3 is TGCAGTGCTAGACAGAACACTGAAGCTTTCTTT. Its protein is CSARQNTEAFF.

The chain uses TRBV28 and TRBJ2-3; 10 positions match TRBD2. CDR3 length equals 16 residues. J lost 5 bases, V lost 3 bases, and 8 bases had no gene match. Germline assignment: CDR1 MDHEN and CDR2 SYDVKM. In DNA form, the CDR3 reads TGTGCCAGCAGTTTTGAACTAGCGGGATGGGAAGATACGCAGTATTTT. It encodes CASSFELAGWEDTQYF.

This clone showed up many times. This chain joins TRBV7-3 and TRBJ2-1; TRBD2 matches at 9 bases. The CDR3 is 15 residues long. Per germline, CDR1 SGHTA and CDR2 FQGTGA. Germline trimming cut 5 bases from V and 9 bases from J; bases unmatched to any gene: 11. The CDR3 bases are TGTGCCAGCAGCCCGACTGGGCGGGAGGGCAGTGAGCAGTTCTTC. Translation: CASSPTGREGSEQFF.

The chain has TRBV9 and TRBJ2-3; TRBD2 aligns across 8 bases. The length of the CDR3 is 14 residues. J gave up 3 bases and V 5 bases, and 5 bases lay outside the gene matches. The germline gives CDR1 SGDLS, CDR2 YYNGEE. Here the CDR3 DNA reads TGTGCCAGCAGTGCGGGGGGCGGTACAGATACGCAGTATTTT. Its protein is CASSAGGGTDTQYF.

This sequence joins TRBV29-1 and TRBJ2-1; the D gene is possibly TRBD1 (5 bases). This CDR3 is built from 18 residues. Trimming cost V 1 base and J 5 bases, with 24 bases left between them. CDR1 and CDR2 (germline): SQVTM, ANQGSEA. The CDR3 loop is CSVEGTGKGNRRNNEQFF. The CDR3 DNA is TGCAGCGTTGAAGGAACGGGTAAGGGGAATAGAAGGAACAATGAGCAGTTCTTC.

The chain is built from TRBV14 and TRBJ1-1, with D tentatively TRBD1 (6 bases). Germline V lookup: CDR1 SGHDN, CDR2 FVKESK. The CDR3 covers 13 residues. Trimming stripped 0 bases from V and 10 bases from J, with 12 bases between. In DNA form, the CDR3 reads TGTGCCAGCAGCCAAGATAGGGGGAGGGGAGCTTTCTTT. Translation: CASSQDRGRGAFF.

The CDR3: CASRNTNEQFF. The CDR3 nucleotides are TGTGCCAGCAGGAATACTAATGAGCAGTTCTTC. The J gene is TRBJ2-1, the V gene TRBV6-5; D is unresolved. Trimming took off 6 bases at V and 7 bases at J, with 7 bases between the two ends. The germline V gene encodes CDR1 MNHEY and CDR2 SVGAGI. The CDR3 is 11 residues long.

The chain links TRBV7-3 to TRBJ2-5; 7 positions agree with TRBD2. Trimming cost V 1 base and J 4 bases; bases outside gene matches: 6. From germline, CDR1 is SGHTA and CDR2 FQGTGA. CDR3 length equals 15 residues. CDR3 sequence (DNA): TGTGCCAGCAGCTTAAGCGGGAGCTTCGGAGAGACCCAGTACTTC. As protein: CASSLSGSFGETQYF.

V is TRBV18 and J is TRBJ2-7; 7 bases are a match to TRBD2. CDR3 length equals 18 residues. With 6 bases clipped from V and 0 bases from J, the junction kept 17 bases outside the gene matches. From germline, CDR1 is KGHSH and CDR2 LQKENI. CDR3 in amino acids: CASSQWSSTSSSSYEQYF. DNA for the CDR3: TGTGCCAGCTCCCAGTGGAGTTCGACTAGCTCGAGCTCCTACGAGCAGTACTTC.

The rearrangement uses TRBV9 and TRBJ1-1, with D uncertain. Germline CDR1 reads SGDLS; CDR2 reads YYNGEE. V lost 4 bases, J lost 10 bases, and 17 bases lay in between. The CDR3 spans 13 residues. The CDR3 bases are TGTGCCAGCAGCCCCCAACCCGGGTACGCAGCTTTCTTT. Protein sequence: CASSPQPGYAAFF.

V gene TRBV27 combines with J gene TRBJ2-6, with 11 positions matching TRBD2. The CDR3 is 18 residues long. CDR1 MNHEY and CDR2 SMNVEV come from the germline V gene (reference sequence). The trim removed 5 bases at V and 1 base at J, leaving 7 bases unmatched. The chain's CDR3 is CASSKLAGGASGANVLTF. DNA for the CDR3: TGTGCCAGCAGTAAATTAGCGGGAGGGGCGTCTGGGGCCAACGTCCTGACTTTC.

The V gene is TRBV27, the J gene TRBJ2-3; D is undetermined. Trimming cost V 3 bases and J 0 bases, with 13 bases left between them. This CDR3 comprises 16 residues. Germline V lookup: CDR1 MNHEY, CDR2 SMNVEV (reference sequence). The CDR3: CASSLESSSSTDTQYF. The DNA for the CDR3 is TGTGCCAGCAGTTTGGAGTCGTCTTCTAGCACAGATACGCAGTATTTT.

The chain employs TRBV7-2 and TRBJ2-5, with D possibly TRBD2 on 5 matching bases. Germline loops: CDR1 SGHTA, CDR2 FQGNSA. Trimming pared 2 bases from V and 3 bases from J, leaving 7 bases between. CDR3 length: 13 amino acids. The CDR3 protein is CASSLFSEETQYF. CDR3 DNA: TGTGCCAGCAGCTTATTTAGCGAAGAGACCCAGTACTTC.

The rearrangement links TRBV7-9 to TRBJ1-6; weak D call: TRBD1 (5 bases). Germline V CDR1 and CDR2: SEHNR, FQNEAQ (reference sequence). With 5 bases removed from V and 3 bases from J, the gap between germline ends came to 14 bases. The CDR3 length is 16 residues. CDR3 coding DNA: TGTGCCAGCAGCCCCGGGGGGGAACTCTATAATTCACCCCTCCACTTT. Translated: CASSPGGELYNSPLHF. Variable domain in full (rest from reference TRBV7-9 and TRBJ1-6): DTGVSQNPRHKITKRGQNVTFRCDPISEHNRLYWYRQTLGQGPEFLTYFQNEAQLEKSRLLSDRFSAERPKGSFSTLEIQRTEQGDSAMYLCASSPGGELYNSPLHFGNGTRLTVT.

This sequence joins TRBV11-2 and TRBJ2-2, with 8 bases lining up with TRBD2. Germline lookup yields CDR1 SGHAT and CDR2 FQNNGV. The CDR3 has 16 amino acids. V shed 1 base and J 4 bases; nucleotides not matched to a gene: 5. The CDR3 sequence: CASSLAAGVGTGELFF. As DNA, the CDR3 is TGTGCCAGCAGCTTAGCAGCGGGAGTTGGCACCGGGGAGCTGTTTTTT.

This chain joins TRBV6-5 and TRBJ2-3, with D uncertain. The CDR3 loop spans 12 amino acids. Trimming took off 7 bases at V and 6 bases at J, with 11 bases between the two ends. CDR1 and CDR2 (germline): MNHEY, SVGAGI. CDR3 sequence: CASKPMGDTQYF. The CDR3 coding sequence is TGTGCCAGCAAACCCATGGGCGATACGCAGTATTTT.